This TCR beta chain emerged from a study of TIL therapy for anti-PD-1-resistant metastatic lung cancer. The CDR3 sequence is 14 residues long. The germline V gene has CDR1 KGHSH and CDR2 LQKENI. The V segment lost 2 bases and the J segment 4 bases; nucleotides outside the gene matches: 3. The libraries were made with immunoSEQ v3. Method: immunoSEQ multiplex PCR; TCRdb's copy keeps in-frame clones and lacks some. This sample has 50,000 to 65,000 clones; 55% to 70% occur once, and the top ten carry approximately 7%. Time point in this sample: pre-treatment sample, taken before nivolumab and TIL therapy. In its sample, this clone was seen many times.

The sequence came from a person aged 25-85 years with non-small cell lung cancer. Specimen: blood, collected at baseline. The chain has TRBV18 and TRBJ1-2; 8 positions match TRBD1. In DNA, the CDR3 is TGTGCCAGCTCACCAAAGACAGGGGTCTATGGCTACACCTTC. Protein product: CASSPKTGVYGYTF.